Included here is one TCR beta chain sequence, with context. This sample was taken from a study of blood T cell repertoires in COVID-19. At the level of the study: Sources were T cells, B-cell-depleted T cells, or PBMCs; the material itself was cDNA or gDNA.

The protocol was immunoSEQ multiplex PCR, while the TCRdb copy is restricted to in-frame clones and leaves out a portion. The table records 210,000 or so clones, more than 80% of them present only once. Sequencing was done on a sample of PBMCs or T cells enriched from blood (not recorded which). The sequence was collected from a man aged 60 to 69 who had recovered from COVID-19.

CDR3: CASSQEGTRKTGERAFF. In nucleotides, the CDR3 is TGCGCCAGCAGCCAAGAGGGGACAAGAAAAACAGGGGAGAGGGCTTTCTTT. This rearrangement joins TRBV4-1 to TRBJ1-1; 7 bases match TRBD1. The J segment lost 11 bases and the V segment lost 0 bases, leaving 18 bases of the junction unmatched. The germline CDR1 and CDR2 sequences are MGHRA and YSYEKL. The CDR3 sequence is 17 residues long.